This T cell receptor beta chain is drawn from a study of shared clonotypes between healthy human individuals. Germline V gene lookup returns CDR1 DFQATT and CDR2 SNEGSKA (reference sequence). Trimming left V 5 bases short and J 8 bases short, with 10 bases between. The CDR3 covers 10 residues. Some 30,000 T cell genomes, or approximately 0.2 ug DNA, went into the sorted-subset replicate PCRs. Here immunoSEQ multiplex PCR was the method, and the copy in TCRdb shows in-frame clones only, minus some. The data show about 2.1 million clones, roughly 91% seen once. CD45RO-negative CD8 cells positively selected for CCR7 made up the naive population, which excluded terminally differentiated effector memory CD45RA+ cells.

This receptor was taken from a man aged 18 to 35 in good health. Some clones in this sample may be carry-over from other donors' samples. The chain has TRBV20-1 and TRBJ2-7; D might be TRBD1 (6 bases). Sequenced: naive CD8+ T cells from PBMCs. Here the CDR3 DNA reads TGCAGTGCTGGAACAGGGCAGCAGTACTTC. It codes for CSAGTGQQYF.